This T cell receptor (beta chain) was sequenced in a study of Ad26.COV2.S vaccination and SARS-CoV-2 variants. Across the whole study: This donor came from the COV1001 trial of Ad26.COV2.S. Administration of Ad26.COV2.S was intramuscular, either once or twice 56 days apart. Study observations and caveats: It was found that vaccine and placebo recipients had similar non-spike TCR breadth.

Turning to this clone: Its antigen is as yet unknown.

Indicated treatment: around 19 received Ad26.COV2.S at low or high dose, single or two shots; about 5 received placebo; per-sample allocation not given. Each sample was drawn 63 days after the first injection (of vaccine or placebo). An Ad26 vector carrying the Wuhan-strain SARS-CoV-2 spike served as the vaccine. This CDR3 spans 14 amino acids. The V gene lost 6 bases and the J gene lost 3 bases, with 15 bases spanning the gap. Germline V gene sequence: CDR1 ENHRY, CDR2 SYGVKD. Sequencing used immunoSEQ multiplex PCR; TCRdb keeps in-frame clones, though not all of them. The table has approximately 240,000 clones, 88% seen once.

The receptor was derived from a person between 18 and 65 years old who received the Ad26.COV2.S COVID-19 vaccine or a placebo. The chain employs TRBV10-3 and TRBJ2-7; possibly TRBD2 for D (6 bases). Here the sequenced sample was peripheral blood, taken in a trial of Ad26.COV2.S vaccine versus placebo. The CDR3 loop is CAIRPGLGIYEQYF. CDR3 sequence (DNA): TGTGCCATCAGACCGGGACTCGGGATCTACGAGCAGTACTTC.